The rows below give T cell receptor beta chains drawn from one sample of a study of control samples from healthy donors and cancer patients. Profiled with immunoSEQ multiplex PCR; TCRdb holds only in-frame clones, not every one. The sample carries 90,000 or so clones, about 88% recorded once. Input material: blood. The source of these receptors is a woman aged 70-85 years in good health. Each CDR3 is given with its conserved first and last residue.

J gene: TRBJ1-3
V gene: TRBV27
CDR3 length: 16
CDR3 protein: CASSSLGSNSGNTIYF

J gene: TRBJ2-2
V gene: TRBV2
CDR3 length: 17
CDR3 protein: CASRELAGGSNTGELFF

J gene: TRBJ1-5
V gene: TRBV1
CDR3 length: 15
CDR3 protein: CTSSQDLQGSAPQHF

J gene: TRBJ2-1
V gene: TRBV9
CDR3 length: 15
CDR3 protein: CASSVGGTSDNEQFF

J gene: TRBJ2-4
V gene: TRBV3-1/TRBV3-2
CDR3 length: 13
CDR3 protein: CASSQPGRGIQYF

J gene: TRBJ2-7
V gene: TRBV6-5
CDR3 length: 15
CDR3 protein: CASSYSGQGTYEQYF

J gene: TRBJ1-3
V gene: TRBV10-1
CDR3 length: 15
CDR3 protein: CASSESGGSGNTIYF

J gene: TRBJ1-4
V gene: TRBV30
CDR3 length: 12
CDR3 protein: CAWRGQREKLFF

J gene: TRBJ1-1
V gene: TRBV29-1
CDR3 length: 15
CDR3 protein: CSVDTGTGASLEAFF

J gene: TRBJ1-1
V gene: TRBV9
CDR3 length: 13
CDR3 protein: CASSSRTDTEAFF

J gene: TRBJ2-7
V gene: TRBV4-2
CDR3 length: 14
CDR3 protein: CASSQEGSLFEQYF

J gene: TRBJ1-6
V gene: TRBV6-1
CDR3 length: 17
CDR3 protein: CASSEVGGSSYNSPLHF

J gene: TRBJ1-1
V gene: TRBV5-4
CDR3 length: 12
CDR3 protein: CASSLLNTEAFF

J gene: TRBJ2-1
V gene: TRBV6-1
CDR3 length: 10
CDR3 protein: CASSEYEQFF

J gene: TRBJ2-3
V gene: TRBV5-4
CDR3 length: 13
CDR3 protein: CASSFLATDTQYF

J gene: TRBJ1-5
V gene: TRBV3-1/TRBV3-2
CDR3 length: 15
CDR3 protein: CASSQASNGGQPQHF

J gene: TRBJ2-3
V gene: TRBV2
CDR3 length: 15
CDR3 protein: CASSPGQGLTDTQYF

J gene: TRBJ1-5
V gene: TRBV27
CDR3 length: 12
CDR3 protein: CASSFPRGPQHF

J gene: TRBJ1-6
V gene: TRBV7-8
CDR3 length: 15
CDR3 protein: CASSLQGLTNSPLHF

J gene: TRBJ1-1
V gene: TRBV18
CDR3 length: 16
CDR3 protein: CASSRDRVSMNTEAFF

J gene: TRBJ1-6
V gene: TRBV7-9
CDR3 length: 13
CDR3 protein: CASSLSYNSPLHF

J gene: TRBJ2-2
V gene: TRBV2
CDR3 length: 14
CDR3 protein: CASKGTSNTGELFF

J gene: TRBJ1-6
V gene: TRBV3-1/TRBV3-2
CDR3 length: 16
CDR3 protein: CATSRGLSSYNSPLHF

J gene: TRBJ1-2
V gene: TRBV30
CDR3 length: 13
CDR3 protein: CAWSVGPTYGYTF

J gene: TRBJ2-7
V gene: TRBV5-1
CDR3 length: 15
CDR3 protein: CASSLFPTGAYEQYF

J gene: TRBJ1-6
V gene: TRBV4-1
CDR3 length: 15
CDR3 protein: CASSQEGQGNSPLHF

J gene: TRBJ1-5
V gene: TRBV19
CDR3 length: 17
CDR3 protein: CASSIIPGQGINQPQHF

J gene: TRBJ1-3
V gene: TRBV6-1
CDR3 length: 16
CDR3 protein: CASSEAGTGAGNTIYF

J gene: TRBJ1-1
V gene: TRBV7-6
CDR3 length: 16
CDR3 protein: CASSLAQNRGDTEAFF

J gene: TRBJ1-2
V gene: TRBV19
CDR3 length: 16
CDR3 protein: CASNRVGTGTNYGYTF

J gene: TRBJ2-7
V gene: TRBV10-3
CDR3 length: 12
CDR3 protein: CAISEGAGEQYF

J gene: TRBJ2-5
V gene: TRBV24-1
CDR3 length: 16
CDR3 protein: CATSDPRGTPPLTQYF

J gene: TRBJ1-4
V gene: TRBV14
CDR3 length: 14
CDR3 protein: CASSPDRRYEKLFF

J gene: TRBJ1-5
V gene: TRBV18
CDR3 length: 13
CDR3 protein: CASSPSRGQPQHF

J gene: TRBJ2-1
V gene: TRBV19
CDR3 length: 14
CDR3 protein: CASRDSPSYNEQFF

J gene: TRBJ1-3
V gene: TRBV6-2/TRBV6-3
CDR3 length: 12
CDR3 protein: CASSLVGNTIYF

J gene: TRBJ2-1
V gene: TRBV9
CDR3 length: 16
CDR3 protein: CASSPLSGSAYNEQFF

J gene: TRBJ1-3
V gene: TRBV3-1/TRBV3-2
CDR3 length: 14
CDR3 protein: CASSPVGVGNTIYF

J gene: TRBJ2-7
V gene: TRBV29-1
CDR3 length: 12
CDR3 protein: CSVVASGYEQYF

J gene: TRBJ2-1
V gene: TRBV7-9
CDR3 length: 15
CDR3 protein: CASSLGSDRSNEQFF

J gene: TRBJ1-2
V gene: TRBV29-1
CDR3 length: 11
CDR3 protein: CSTRQGQGYTF

J gene: TRBJ2-2
V gene: TRBV12-3/TRBV12-4
CDR3 length: 11
CDR3 protein: CASRLSGELFF

J gene: TRBJ1-3
V gene: TRBV4-3
CDR3 length: 16
CDR3 protein: CASSQDSDGWGNTIYF

J gene: TRBJ2-3
V gene: TRBV7-2
CDR3 length: 15
CDR3 protein: CASSSARVSTDTQYF

J gene: TRBJ1-1
V gene: TRBV5-6
CDR3 length: 15
CDR3 protein: CASSLPGMGNTEAFF

J gene: TRBJ1-6
V gene: TRBV6-5
CDR3 length: 15
CDR3 protein: CASTYSAGSNSPLHF

J gene: TRBJ1-5
V gene: TRBV6-6
CDR3 length: 16
CDR3 protein: CASPTKVDRGEQPQHF

J gene: TRBJ1-3
V gene: TRBV7-2
CDR3 length: 17
CDR3 protein: CASSTGQAVGSGNTIYF

J gene: TRBJ2-1
V gene: TRBV18
CDR3 length: 17
CDR3 protein: CASSPRIGGGGYNEQFF

J gene: TRBJ1-1
V gene: TRBV5-5
CDR3 length: 14
CDR3 protein: CASNLGVGSTEAFF

J gene: TRBJ2-5
V gene: TRBV25-1
CDR3 length: 14
CDR3 protein: CASSDPAGKKTQYF

J gene: TRBJ2-7
V gene: TRBV2
CDR3 length: 12
CDR3 protein: CASRADSTRQYF

J gene: TRBJ1-3
V gene: TRBV2
CDR3 length: 16
CDR3 protein: CASSPTAGTFGNTIYF

J gene: TRBJ1-1
V gene: TRBV29-1
CDR3 length: 13
CDR3 protein: CSVAGHMNTEAFF

J gene: TRBJ2-5
V gene: TRBV4-1
CDR3 length: 11
CDR3 protein: CASSQRSTQYF

J gene: TRBJ2-3
V gene: TRBV9
CDR3 length: 18
CDR3 protein: CASSVGGLAGSSTDTQYF

J gene: TRBJ2-7
V gene: TRBV3-1/TRBV3-2
CDR3 length: 13
CDR3 protein: CASSQEGQAEQYF

J gene: TRBJ2-7
V gene: TRBV28
CDR3 length: 12
CDR3 protein: CASSLYTSEQYF